Reported below is one T cell receptor beta chain. Its recognized antigen is unknown. Base qualities were left out, and no much larger clone turns up one base away. The CDR3 regions of human TCRbeta chains were subjected to immunosequencing. Under the source paper's analysis protocol: Repertoire TCRs were matched against a reference library of SARS-CoV-2-specific TCRs generated with the MIRA antigen-specificity platform. Breadth was defined as the fraction of unique TCRs that were SARS-CoV-2-associated. Depth was defined as the fraction of total T cells that were SARS-CoV-2-associated. Using the MIRA data, each spike-specific TCR was assigned both to the spike region to which the TCR was reactive and to a CD4 or CD8 class. Log10-transformed breadth and depth values were compared by one-way ANOVA with Sidak's multiple comparisons tests. The clones in this table, taken by TCRdb from immuneACCESS, are in-frame only. Not every clone is retained; where verified, under half of the shortfall comes from an unresolved V gene, and the cause of the rest is unknown. V and J calls and clone size are as listed in that table; D and trimming were resolved from the DNA. Counted in this sample were approximately 89,000 clones; 75% to 95% of them appeared once. In total, the top ten clones hold under 5% of the sample.

The data originate from a study of T cell responses to AZD1222 COVID-19 vaccine (dated by TCRdb to the early 2020s). At the level of the whole study: A total of about 230 trial participants underwent TCR sequencing, of whom 207 received two doses of AZD1222 and about 25 received two doses of the MenACWY control vaccine. Trial participants were enrolled by age into 18-55, 56-69 and 70-plus year subgroups, with around 150, 28 and 57 TCR-sequenced participants respectively.

Trimming takes 2 bases off V and 5 bases off J; junction bases not matched to a gene: 7. CDR1 and CDR2 are read off the germline V gene as SGHTS and YDEGEE. The CDR3 numbers 15 residues from cysteine through phenylalanine. Only CDR3 DNA is held: 45 bases, read in frame from base 1. Sample time point, as interpreted from the label and publication: baseline before first vaccination. Interpreted using the paper, the treatment or condition label stands for: meningococcal conjugate vaccine given as trial control. Vaccinee samples were obtained from the UK trials COV001 and COV002, which included a single-blind randomized controlled phase 2/3 trial of AZD1222 (ChAdOx1 nCoV-19) in healthy adults. For TCRbeta chain sequencing, PBMC samples from trial participants were taken at day 0 and at day 28 after the second dose. Results and caveats for the whole study, not just this receptor: Because no samples from the day 14 peak response were available, repertoires could be characterized only after the peak T cell response. The 56-69-year group was small, and its depth increase did not reach significance, likely because of low power. Participants were mostly white British and included more females than males, and it was suggested by the authors that clonal diversity may have been underestimated. Conclusions about previously exposed vaccinees are limited because only 6 or 7 AZD1222 recipients were SARS-CoV-2 seropositive at baseline. Epitopes outside the regions mutated in the B.1.351 and B.1.1.7 variants were reportedly recognized by nearly half of the unique spike-specific TCRs. A significant rise in spike-specific TCR breadth and depth was observed after two AZD1222 doses relative to day 0 and relative to MenACWY recipients. CD4 TCRs associated with the vaccine covered the entire spike protein, and the dominant responses were in regions 160-218 and 743-854.

This chain joins TRBV5-8 to TRBJ2-5; TRBD1 lines up with 9 middle nucleotides. The receptor comes from an adult in good health. The sample was peripheral blood, taken on day 0 of MenACWY control vaccination. The sequenced DNA: TGTGCCAGCAGCTTACAGGGGGCCTCCAGGGAGACCCAGTACTTC. It encodes CASSLQGASRETQYF.